Sequencing of this T cell receptor (beta chain) was carried out in a study of neurological immune-mediated disorders. The study's findings and limits: Multiple sclerosis patients had less TCR clonal expansion than even healthy controls, unlike HTLV-1-associated myelopathy.

This clonotype was seen repeatedly, ten times or more. Antigen specificity is unknown. The germline V gene encodes CDR1 MDHEN and CDR2 SYDVKM. Unmatched junction bases numbered 6, after V lost 5 bases and J lost 0 bases. CDR3 size: 15 residues. Documented time point: longitudinal time-point 2. The unsorted libraries had their origin in 2 million PBMCs stored at -80 C. With 10-nucleotide random UMIs, 5'RACE was used to make the cDNA. MiXCR, run by TCRdb on the 5' RACE reads, gives a single entry per CDR3 protein. The data show approximately 85,000 distinct CDR3 sequences, with roughly 13% seen just once and roughly 4.8% held by the top ten.

This sequence was found in a female donor with HTLV-1-associated myelopathy (HAM/TSP). What was sequenced was PBMCs. The rearrangement uses TRBV28 and TRBJ2-7; 8 bases align to TRBD1. The CDR3 region is CASSPPTGVSYEQYF. CDR3 DNA: TGTGCCAGCAGTCCACCGACAGGGGTCTCCTACGAGCAGTACTTC.